What follows are 17 T cell receptor beta chains derived from one specimen sequenced in a study of shared clonotypes between healthy human individuals. The assay was immunoSEQ multiplex PCR, and TCRdb's table has in-frame clones only and misses some. The data show 660,000 or so clones, approximately 96% seen once. CD8 cells regarded as naive lacked CD45RO, were positively chosen for CCR7, and omitted terminally differentiated effector memory CD45RA+ cells. Sequenced sample: naive CD8+ T cells sorted from blood. These receptors were collected from a young woman in good health.

This chain links TRBV25-1 with TRBJ1-1; no reliable D call. CDR1 is MGHDK, CDR2 SYGVNS, per germline. The CDR3 length is 12 residues. V shed 1 base and J shed 8 bases, with 8 bases lying between them. This chain's CDR3 is CASSEFNKEAFF. For the CDR3, the DNA is TGTGCCAGCAGTGAATTTAACAAAGAAGCTTTCTTT.

The chain links TRBV27 to TRBJ1-5; D gene uncertain. The CDR3 has 13 residues. Germline-derived CDR1 and CDR2 are MNHEY and SMNVEV (reference sequence). V gave up 3 bases and J gave up 11 bases, with 14 bases separating them. The DNA of the CDR3 is TGTGCCAGCAGTTTTACCCCCGTAAAGGCCCAGCATTTT. Encoded protein: CASSFTPVKAQHF.

This chain uses TRBV19 with TRBJ1-6; the D is unclear. CDR1 is LNHDA and CDR2 is SQIVND in the germline V gene (reference sequence). V was cut by 5 bases and J by 4 bases, with 9 bases left in between. This CDR3 contains 14 residues. CDR3 loop: CASSLREYNSPLHF. CDR3 coding DNA: TGTGCCAGTAGTCTCAGAGAGTATAATTCACCCCTCCACTTT.

This chain joins TRBV27 and TRBJ2-6; the D gene is possibly TRBD1 (5 bases). V gave up 5 bases and J gave up 3 bases, with 8 bases separating them. CDR1 MNHEY and CDR2 SMNVEV come from the germline V gene (reference sequence). The CDR3 is made up of 14 amino acids. The CDR3: CASSIQVGANVLTF. DNA of the CDR3: TGTGCCAGCAGTATACAGGTTGGGGCCAACGTCCTGACTTTC.

This sequence joins TRBV11-2 and TRBJ2-1; D is possibly TRBD2 (5 bases). CDR3 length: 15 residues. The germline V gene has CDR1 SGHAT and CDR2 FQNNGV. The V end lost 1 base, the J end lost 0 bases, and 7 bases lay between the germline ends. CDR3 nucleotide sequence: TGTGCCAGCAGCTTAGTTAGCGCCTCCTACAATGAGCAGTTCTTC. Its translation: CASSLVSASYNEQFF. Complete variable domain (other parts from reference TRBV11-2 and TRBJ2-1): EAGVAQSPRYKIIEKRQSVAFWCNPISGHATLYWYQQILGQGPKLLIQFQNNGVVDDSQLPKDRFSAERLKGVDSTLKIQPAKLEDSAVYLCASSLVSASYNEQFFGPGTRLTVL.

The chain has TRBV9 and TRBJ2-7; 9 bases are shared with TRBD2. The germline V gene encodes CDR1 SGDLS and CDR2 YYNGEE. The CDR3 loop spans 16 amino acids. The junction had 4 bases not matched to a gene; V was cut back by 0 bases and J by 0 bases. This CDR3 reads CASSVDLAGSSYEQYF. DNA for the CDR3: TGTGCCAGCAGCGTAGATCTAGCGGGGAGCTCCTACGAGCAGTACTTC.

The rearrangement links TRBV7-2 to TRBJ2-1; the D gene is possibly TRBD2 (5 bases). Germline V gives CDR1 SGHTA, CDR2 FQGNSA. This CDR3 is 16 amino acids long. Trimming shortened V by 6 bases and J by 0 bases, and 15 bases separated the two germline ends. CDR3 sequence: CASRNERSSSYNEQFF. CDR3 in DNA: TGTGCCAGCAGAAATGAGCGGTCTAGCTCCTACAATGAGCAGTTCTTC.

The chain recombines TRBV5-1 with TRBJ2-7, with a possible D match to TRBD1 (6 bases). Trimming took 1 base from V and 3 from J, leaving 14 bases between them. The CDR3 is 15 residues long. Looked up from germline, CDR1 is SGHRS and CDR2 is YFSETQ. The CDR3: CASSLRPTGFYEQYF. CDR3 nucleotides: TGCGCCAGCAGCTTGAGACCTACAGGGTTCTACGAGCAGTACTTC.

The chain couples TRBV7-8 to TRBJ2-5; weak D call: TRBD2 (6 bases). The CDR3 has 15 amino acids. Trimming cost V 3 bases and J 1 base, with 12 bases left between them. The germline CDR1 and CDR2 sequences are SGHVS and FQNEAQ. The CDR3 region is CASSFVVAAQETQYF. Written as DNA, the CDR3 is TGTGCCAGCAGCTTCGTTGTAGCGGCCCAAGAGACCCAGTACTTC.

V gene TRBV10-3 combines with J gene TRBJ2-7; the match to TRBD1 covers 10 bases. CDR1 ENHRY and CDR2 SYGVKD come from the germline V gene. CDR3 length equals 14 residues. Trimming removed 2 bases from V and 3 bases from J; junction bases left unmatched: 1. CDR3 sequence: CAISEGQGGYEQYF. The CDR3 DNA sequence: TGTGCCATCAGTGAGGGACAGGGGGGCTACGAGCAGTACTTC.

The V gene is TRBV6-6, the J gene TRBJ1-1; D is uncertain. Germline V gene sequence: CDR1 MNHNY, CDR2 SVGAGI (reference sequence). The CDR3 is 14 residues long. V lost 2 bases, J lost 1 base, and 8 bases lay in between. DNA of the CDR3: TGTGCCAGCAGTTACACGCAGAGGAACACTGAAGCTTTCTTT. It encodes CASSYTQRNTEAFF.

The chain recombines TRBV5-1 with TRBJ1-4; 9 nucleotides align to TRBD1. The V segment lost 3 bases and the J segment 0 bases; nucleotides outside the gene matches: 3. The CDR3 covers 16 residues. The germline V gene encodes CDR1 SGHRS and CDR2 YFSETQ. CDR3 sequence (DNA): TGCGCCAGCAGCTCCGACAGGGGGGCAACTAATGAAAAACTGTTTTTT. It codes for CASSSDRGATNEKLFF.

This rearrangement joins TRBV27 to TRBJ1-1, with TRBD1 matching 8 bases. Germline CDR1 MNHEY, CDR2 SMNVEV (reference sequence). V shed 5 bases and J 4 bases; nucleotides not matched to a gene: 6. The CDR3 length is 14 residues. The CDR3 DNA reads as TGTGCCAGCAGTCGGACAGGGAGTCTCACTGAAGCTTTCTTT. This translates into CASSRTGSLTEAFF.

V gene TRBV9 combines with J gene TRBJ2-1; 9 bases are a match to TRBD2. V was pared by 4 bases and J by 0 bases, with 5 bases of the junction left unmatched. CDR3 length equals 16 residues. Looked up from germline, CDR1 is SGDLS and CDR2 is YYNGEE. The CDR3 DNA sequence: TGTGCCAGCAGCTCCAGCGGGGGGAGCTCCTACAATGAGCAGTTCTTC. Its protein product is CASSSSGGSSYNEQFF.

Concerning this clone itself: Other DNA sequences in the sample encode the same CDR3. The chain carries TRBV27 and TRBJ2-2; either TRBD1 or TRBD2 may fit D (5 bases each). The CDR3 runs 14 residues. Germline V gives CDR1 MNHEY, CDR2 SMNVEV (reference sequence). Trimming pared 5 bases from V and 0 bases from J, leaving 7 bases between. In DNA, the CDR3 is TGTGCCAGCAGTCCGGGACCGAACACCGGGGAGCTGTTTTTT. It translates to CASSPGPNTGELFF.

The V gene is TRBV11-2, the J gene TRBJ1-6; D call uncertain. Germline CDR1 reads SGHAT; CDR2 reads FQNNGV. The V end was cut by 4 bases, the J end by 13 bases, with 11 bases between. The CDR3 totals 12 residues. For the CDR3, the DNA is TGTGCCAGCAGCTCCTCTTTGTACCCCCTCCACTTT. Translation: CASSSSLYPLHF.

This chain uses TRBV6-1 with TRBJ1-3; D possibly corresponds to TRBD1 (6 bases). Germline CDR1 is MNHNS and CDR2 is SASEGT. The length of the CDR3 is 16 residues. The ends were cut back, 0 bases at V and 4 bases at J, with 13 bases in the middle. The chain's CDR3 is CASSEAPGGGGNTIYF. For the CDR3, the DNA is TGTGCCAGCAGTGAAGCCCCCGGGGGCGGCGGAAACACCATATATTTT.